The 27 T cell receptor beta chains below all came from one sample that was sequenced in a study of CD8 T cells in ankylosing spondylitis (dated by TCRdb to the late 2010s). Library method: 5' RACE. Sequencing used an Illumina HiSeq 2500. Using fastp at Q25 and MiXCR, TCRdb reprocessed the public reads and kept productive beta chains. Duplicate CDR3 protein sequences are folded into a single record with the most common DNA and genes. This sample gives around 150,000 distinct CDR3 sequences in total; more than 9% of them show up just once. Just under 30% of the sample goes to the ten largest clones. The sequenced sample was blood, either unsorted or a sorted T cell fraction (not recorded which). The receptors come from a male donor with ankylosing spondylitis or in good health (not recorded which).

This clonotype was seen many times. CDR3 amino acids: CASSFESYEQYF. Here the CDR3 DNA reads TGTGCCAGCAGTTTTGAATCCTACGAGCAGTACTTC. This chain links TRBV27 with TRBJ2-7; the D is unclear. Looked up from germline, CDR1 is MNHEY and CDR2 is SMNVEV (reference sequence). The CDR3 is 12 amino acids. V lost 3 bases and J lost 1, with 4 bases in between.

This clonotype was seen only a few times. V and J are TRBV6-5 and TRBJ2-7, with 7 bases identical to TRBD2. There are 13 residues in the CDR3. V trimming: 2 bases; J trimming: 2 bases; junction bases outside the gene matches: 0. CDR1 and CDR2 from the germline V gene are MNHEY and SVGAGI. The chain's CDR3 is CASSYRGAYEQYF. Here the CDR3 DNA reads TGTGCCAGCAGTTACCGGGGGGCCTACGAGCAGTACTTC.

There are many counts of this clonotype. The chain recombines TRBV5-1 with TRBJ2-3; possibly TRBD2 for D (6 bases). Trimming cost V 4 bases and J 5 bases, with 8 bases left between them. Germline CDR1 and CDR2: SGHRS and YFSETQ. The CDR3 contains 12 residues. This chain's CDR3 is CASSLEGDTQYF. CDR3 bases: TGCGCCAGCAGCCTGGAGGGAGATACGCAGTATTTT.

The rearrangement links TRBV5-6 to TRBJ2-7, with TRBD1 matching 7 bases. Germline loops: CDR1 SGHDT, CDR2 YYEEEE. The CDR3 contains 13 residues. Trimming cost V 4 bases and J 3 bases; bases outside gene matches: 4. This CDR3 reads CASSTGQIYEQYF. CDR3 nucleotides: TGTGCCAGCAGCACGGGACAGATCTACGAGCAGTACTTC.

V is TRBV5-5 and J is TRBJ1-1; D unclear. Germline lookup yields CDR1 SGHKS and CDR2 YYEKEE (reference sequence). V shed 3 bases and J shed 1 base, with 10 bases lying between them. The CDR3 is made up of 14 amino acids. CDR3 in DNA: TGTGCCAGCAGCTCTGGACTGGGGAACACTGAAGCTTTCTTT. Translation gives CASSSGLGNTEAFF.

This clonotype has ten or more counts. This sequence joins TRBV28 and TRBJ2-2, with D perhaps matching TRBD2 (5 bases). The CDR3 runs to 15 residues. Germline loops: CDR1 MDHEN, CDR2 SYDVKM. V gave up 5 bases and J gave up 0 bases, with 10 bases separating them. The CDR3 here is CASSPLDTNTGELFF. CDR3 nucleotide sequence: TGTGCCAGCAGTCCACTAGACACGAACACCGGGGAGCTGTTTTTT.

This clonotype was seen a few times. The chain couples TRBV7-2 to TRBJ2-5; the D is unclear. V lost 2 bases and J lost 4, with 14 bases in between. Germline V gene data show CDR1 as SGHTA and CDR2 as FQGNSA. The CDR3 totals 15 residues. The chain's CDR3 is CASSLSGLGGETQYF. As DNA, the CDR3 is TGTGCCAGCAGCTTATCCGGGTTGGGTGGAGAGACCCAGTACTTC.

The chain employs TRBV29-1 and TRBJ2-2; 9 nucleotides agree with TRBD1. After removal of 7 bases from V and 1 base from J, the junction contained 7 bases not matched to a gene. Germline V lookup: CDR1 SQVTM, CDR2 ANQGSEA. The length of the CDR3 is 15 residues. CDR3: CSAGGGQGNTGELFF. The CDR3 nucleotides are TGCAGCGCTGGGGGGGGACAGGGGAACACCGGGGAGCTGTTTTTT.

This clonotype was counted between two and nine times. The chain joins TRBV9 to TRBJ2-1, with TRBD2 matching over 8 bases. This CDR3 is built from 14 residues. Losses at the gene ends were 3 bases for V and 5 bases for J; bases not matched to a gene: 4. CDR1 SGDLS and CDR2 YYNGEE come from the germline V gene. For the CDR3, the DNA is TGTGCCAGCAGCGCAACTAGCGGCCACAATGAGCAGTTCTTC. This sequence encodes CASSATSGHNEQFF.

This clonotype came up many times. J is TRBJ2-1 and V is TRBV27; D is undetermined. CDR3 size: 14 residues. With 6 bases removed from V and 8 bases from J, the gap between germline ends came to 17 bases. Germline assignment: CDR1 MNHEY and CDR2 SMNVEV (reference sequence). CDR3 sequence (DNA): TGTGCCAGCAGCCGGTTCCGCAGTATCGATGAGCAGTTCTTC. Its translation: CASSRFRSIDEQFF.

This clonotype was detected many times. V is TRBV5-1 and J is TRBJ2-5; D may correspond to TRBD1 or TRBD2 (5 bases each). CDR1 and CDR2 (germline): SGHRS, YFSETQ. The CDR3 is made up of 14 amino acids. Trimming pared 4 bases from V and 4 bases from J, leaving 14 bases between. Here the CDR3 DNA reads TGCGCCAGCAGCCCTCCATTGGGACGAGAGACCCAGTACTTC. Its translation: CASSPPLGRETQYF.

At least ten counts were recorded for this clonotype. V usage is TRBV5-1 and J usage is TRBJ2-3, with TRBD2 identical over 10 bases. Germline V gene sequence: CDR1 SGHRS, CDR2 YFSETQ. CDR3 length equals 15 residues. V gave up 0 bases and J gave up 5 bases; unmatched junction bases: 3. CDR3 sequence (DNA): TGCGCCAGCAGCTTGGGGACTAGCGGTGTAGATACGCAGTATTTT. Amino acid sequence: CASSLGTSGVDTQYF.

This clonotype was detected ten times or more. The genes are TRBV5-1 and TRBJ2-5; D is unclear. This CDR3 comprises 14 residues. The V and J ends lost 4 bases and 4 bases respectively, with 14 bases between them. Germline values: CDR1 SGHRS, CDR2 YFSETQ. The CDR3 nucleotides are TGCGCCAGCAGCCTCCCCGGATACCCAGAGACCCAGTACTTC. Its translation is CASSLPGYPETQYF.

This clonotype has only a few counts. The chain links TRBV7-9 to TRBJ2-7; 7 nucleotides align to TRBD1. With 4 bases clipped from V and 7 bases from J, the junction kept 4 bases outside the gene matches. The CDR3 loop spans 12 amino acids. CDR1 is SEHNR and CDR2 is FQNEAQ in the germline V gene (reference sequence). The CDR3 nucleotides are TGTGCCAGCAGCTCGGACAGGAGGGAGCAGTACTTC. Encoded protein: CASSSDRREQYF.

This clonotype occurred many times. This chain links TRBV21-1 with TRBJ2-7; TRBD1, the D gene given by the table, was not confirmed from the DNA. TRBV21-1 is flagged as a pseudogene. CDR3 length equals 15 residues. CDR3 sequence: CASSKAETGNYEQYF. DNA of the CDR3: TGTGCCAGCAGCAAAGCCGAGACAGGGAACTACGAGCAGTACTTC.

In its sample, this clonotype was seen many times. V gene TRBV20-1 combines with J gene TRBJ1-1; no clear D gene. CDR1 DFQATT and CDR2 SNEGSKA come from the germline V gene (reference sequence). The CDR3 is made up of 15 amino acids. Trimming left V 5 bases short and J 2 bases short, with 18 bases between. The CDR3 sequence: CSAPKRPTQNTEAFF. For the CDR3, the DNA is TGCAGTGCTCCAAAGCGCCCAACTCAAAACACTGAAGCTTTCTTT.

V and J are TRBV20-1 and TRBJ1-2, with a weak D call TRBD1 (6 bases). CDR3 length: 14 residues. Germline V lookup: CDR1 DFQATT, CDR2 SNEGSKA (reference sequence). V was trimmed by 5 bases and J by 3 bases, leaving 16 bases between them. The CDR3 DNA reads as TGCAGTGCTGGGGCCGGGGCAGGGGACTATGGCTACACCTTC. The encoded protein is CSAGAGAGDYGYTF.

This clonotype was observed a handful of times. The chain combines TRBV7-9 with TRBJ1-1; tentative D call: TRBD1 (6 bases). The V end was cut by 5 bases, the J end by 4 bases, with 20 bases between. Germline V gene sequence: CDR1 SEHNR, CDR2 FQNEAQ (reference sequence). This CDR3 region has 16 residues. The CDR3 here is CASSLGGLTGITEAFF. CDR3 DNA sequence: TGTGCCAGCAGCCTAGGGGGATTAACAGGGATCACTGAAGCTTTCTTT.

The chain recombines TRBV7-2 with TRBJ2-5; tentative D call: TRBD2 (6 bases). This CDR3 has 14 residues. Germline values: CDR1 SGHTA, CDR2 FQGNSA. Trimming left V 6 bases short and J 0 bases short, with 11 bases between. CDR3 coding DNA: TGTGCCAGCAGGGGAGGTTGGAACCAAGAGACCCAGTACTTC. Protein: CASRGGWNQETQYF.

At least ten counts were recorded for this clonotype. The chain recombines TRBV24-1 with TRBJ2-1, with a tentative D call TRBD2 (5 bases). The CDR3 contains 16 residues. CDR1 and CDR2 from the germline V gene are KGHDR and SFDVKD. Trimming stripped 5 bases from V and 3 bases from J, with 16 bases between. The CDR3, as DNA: TGTGCCACCAGTGGCCCTGCCGAGGGCGGCTACAATGAGCAGTTCTTC. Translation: CATSGPAEGGYNEQFF.

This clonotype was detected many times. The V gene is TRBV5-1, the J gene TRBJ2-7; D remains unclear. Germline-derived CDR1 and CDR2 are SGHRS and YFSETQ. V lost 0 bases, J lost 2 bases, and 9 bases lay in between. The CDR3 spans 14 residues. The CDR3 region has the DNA TGCGCCAGCAGCTTGGCGCGCAACACCTACGAGCAGTACTTC. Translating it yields CASSLARNTYEQYF.

Here the CDR3 reads CASTKTGTNYEQYF. In DNA, the CDR3 is TGTGCCAGCACCAAGACAGGGACGAACTACGAGCAGTACTTC. This chain connects TRBV12-3 or TRBV12-4 to TRBJ2-7, with 7 bases matching TRBD1. The CDR3 consists of 14 residues. After removal of 7 bases from V and 3 bases from J, the junction contained 9 bases not matched to a gene.

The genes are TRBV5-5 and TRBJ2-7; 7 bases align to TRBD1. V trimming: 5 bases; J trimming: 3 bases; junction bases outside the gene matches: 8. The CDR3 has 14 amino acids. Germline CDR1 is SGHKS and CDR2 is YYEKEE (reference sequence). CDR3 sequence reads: CASSFGDSIYEQYF. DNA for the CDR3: TGTGCCAGCAGTTTTGGGGACAGTATCTACGAGCAGTACTTC.

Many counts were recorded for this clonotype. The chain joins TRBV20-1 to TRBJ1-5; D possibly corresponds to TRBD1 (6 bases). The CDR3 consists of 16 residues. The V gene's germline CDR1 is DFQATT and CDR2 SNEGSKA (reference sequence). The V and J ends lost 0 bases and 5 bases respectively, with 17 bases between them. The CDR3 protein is CSARDGTPRLDQPQHF. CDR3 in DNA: TGCAGTGCTAGAGACGGGACACCAAGACTCGATCAGCCCCAGCATTTT.

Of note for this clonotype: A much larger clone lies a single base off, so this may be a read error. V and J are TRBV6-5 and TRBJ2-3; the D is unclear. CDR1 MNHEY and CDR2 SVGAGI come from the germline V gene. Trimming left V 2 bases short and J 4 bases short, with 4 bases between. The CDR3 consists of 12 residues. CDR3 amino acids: CASSYAADTQYF. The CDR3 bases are TGTGCCAGCAGTTACGCGGCAGATACGCAGTATTTT.

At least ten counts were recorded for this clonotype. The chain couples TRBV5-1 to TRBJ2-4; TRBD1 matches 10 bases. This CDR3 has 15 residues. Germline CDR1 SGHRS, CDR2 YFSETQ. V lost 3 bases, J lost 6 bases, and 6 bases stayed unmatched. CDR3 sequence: CASSWDRGRGNIQYF. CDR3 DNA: TGCGCCAGCAGCTGGGACAGGGGACGTGGAAACATTCAGTACTTC. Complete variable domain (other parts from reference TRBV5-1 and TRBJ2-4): KAGVTQTPRYLIKTRGQQVTLSCSPISGHRSVSWYQQTPGQGLQFLFEYFSETQRNKGNFPGRFSGRQFSNSRSEMNVSTLELGDSALYLCASSWDRGRGNIQYFGAGTRLSVL.

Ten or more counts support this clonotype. The CDR3 protein is CSAEDSPKGEKLFF. CDR3 in DNA: TGCAGTGCTGAAGACAGTCCGAAGGGAGAAAAACTGTTTTTT. The gene calls are TRBV20-1 and TRBJ1-4; a possible D gene is TRBD1 (5 bases). This CDR3 contains 14 residues. Deletions cut 5 bases from V and 8 bases from J, with 18 bases between. In germline, CDR1 is DFQATT, CDR2 SNEGSKA (reference sequence).